A selection of T cell receptor beta chains follows, all from one sample in a study of blood T cells in healthy people across ages. TCRdb called the 5' RACE reads again in MiXCR, with one record for every CDR3 protein. The sample gives 450,000 to 650,000 distinct CDR3 sequences, more than 20% of which show up once; roughly 10% is in the top ten. The data were also submitted as part of a second study, on T cells of mothers and their children.

The specimen sequenced was blood. All receptors derive from a boy younger than 18 in good health. Both conserved end residues are part of each CDR3. Each record gives: J gene, D gene, clone size, V gene, CDR3 DNA, CDR3 protein. The D gene is left open where the match is weak. Only some rows state a clone size, as once, few, many or a class for expanded clones.

>TRBJ1-1|NA|once|TRBV4-3
TGCGCCAGCAGCCAAGACGTGGGAACTGAAGCTTTCTTT
CASSQDVGTEAFF
>TRBJ2-1|TRBD1|NA|TRBV5-1
TGCGCCAGCAGCCCCAGGACAGGGGGCGGTAACAATGAGCAGTTCTTC
CASSPRTGGGNNEQFF
>TRBJ2-7|TRBD1|few|TRBV29-1
TGCAGCGTTGCGGGGTTGGGACAGGGGGCTTTCTCCCCCTACTACGAGCAGTACTTC
CSVAGLGQGAFSPYYEQYF
>TRBJ2-6|TRBD2|NA|TRBV27
TGTGCCAGCAGACCACTACGGCGGGGGGCAGGGGCCAACGTCCTGACTTTC
CASRPLRRGAGANVLTF
>TRBJ1-4|NA|NA|TRBV12-3/TRBV12-4
TGTGCCAGCAGTTTAGGAGATTGGGGAAGGGGACAACCGGATAATGAAAAACTGTTTTTT
CASSLGDWGRGQPDNEKLFF
>TRBJ2-2|NA|once|TRBV3-1
TGTGCCAGCAGCCACAATCGGGGATATAACACCGGGGAGCTGTTTTTT
CASSHNRGYNTGELFF
>TRBJ2-7|NA|NA|TRBV5-1
TGCGCCAGCAGCCCAGGGGTCTCCGTCTACGAGCAGTACTTC
CASSPGVSVYEQYF
>TRBJ2-2|NA|NA|TRBV12-3/TRBV12-4
TGTGCCAGCAGTGCTCGATGGGGGGCCGGGGAGCTGTTTTTT
CASSARWGAGELFF
>TRBJ2-7|NA|NA|TRBV7-9
TGTGCCAGCAGCTTAGCATCGGACGAGCAGTACTTC
CASSLASDEQYF
>TRBJ2-3|NA|NA|TRBV3-1
TGTGCCAGCAGCCAAGATGTGATCTCGGATACGCAGTATTTT
CASSQDVISDTQYF
>TRBJ1-1|TRBD1|NA|TRBV12-3/TRBV12-4
TGTGCCAGCAGCCGGACAGGAGATGAAGCTTTCTTT
CASSRTGDEAFF
>TRBJ2-5|NA|many|TRBV10-3
TGTGCCATCAGTGAGTTCTTCCAGGCAGAGGGAGAGACCCAGTACTTC
CAISEFFQAEGETQYF
>TRBJ2-3|TRBD2|few|TRBV2
TGTGCCAGCATGGAGGGAGGGGCAGATACGCAGTATTTT
CASMEGGADTQYF
>TRBJ2-5|NA|few|TRBV28
TGTGCCAGCCTCAGGGGGGGCGGGAATCGAGGAGAGACCCAGTACTTC
CASLRGGGNRGETQYF
>TRBJ1-2|NA|NA|TRBV9
TGTGCCAGCAGCCGTTTCCTAGCTAACTATGGCTACACCTTC
CASSRFLANYGYTF
>TRBJ2-2|TRBD2|few|TRBV20-1
TGCAGTGCACCCGGGACTAGCACCGGGGAGCTGTTTTTT
CSAPGTSTGELFF
>TRBJ2-7|NA|NA|TRBV5-5
TGTGCCAGCAGCATACGACGACAGGCTTCCAGCTACGAGCAGTACTTC
CASSIRRQASSYEQYF
>TRBJ2-3|NA|NA|TRBV6-6
TGTGCCAGCAGCCCTGCAGGAAATGGGGATACGCAGTATTTT
CASSPAGNGDTQYF
>TRBJ2-1|NA|few|TRBV6-2/TRBV6-3
TGTGCCAGCAGTTCTAGGGTTATAGATGAGCAGTTCTTC
CASSSRVIDEQFF
>TRBJ1-2|NA|NA|TRBV7-9
TGTGCCAGCAGCTTAGGGGACACATATGGCTACACCTTC
CASSLGDTYGYTF
>TRBJ2-7|TRBD1|NA|TRBV6-2/TRBV6-3
TGTGCCAGCAATGTGGACAGGACCGTCTCCTACGAGCAGTACTTC
CASNVDRTVSYEQYF
>TRBJ1-2|TRBD1|NA|TRBV5-5
TGTGCCAGCAGCTTCAGGGGGGCCAGCTATGGCTACACCTTC
CASSFRGASYGYTF
>TRBJ2-4|TRBD1|many|TRBV7-2
TGTGCCAGCAGTCTCGACAGGGGTCTAGCCAAAAACATTCAGTACTTC
CASSLDRGLAKNIQYF
>TRBJ1-1|NA|NA|TRBV4-3
TGCGCCAGCAGCCAAGGAACAAATATGAACACTGAAGCTTTCTTT
CASSQGTNMNTEAFF
>TRBJ2-1|NA|few|TRBV20-1
TGCAGTGCTTTAGACAGGAGCTCCTACAATGAGCAGTTCTTC
CSALDRSSYNEQFF
>TRBJ1-2|NA|NA|TRBV24-1
TGTGCCACCAGTGATTCGACAGTTGGCTGCACCTTC
CATSDSTVGCTF
>TRBJ2-5|NA|NA|TRBV7-6
TGTGCCAGCAGCTTAGCTCGACGGGAACTAGGAGAGACCCAGTACTTC
CASSLARRELGETQYF
>TRBJ1-2|TRBD1|NA|TRBV6-2/TRBV6-3
TGTGCCAGCACCCTACCGGGGACAGGCCGTGGCTACACCTTC
CASTLPGTGRGYTF
>TRBJ1-1|TRBD1|NA|TRBV4-1
TGCGCCAGCAGCCCGACAGGGGGGTTGGCTGAAGCTTTCTTT
CASSPTGGLAEAFF
>TRBJ2-1|NA|NA|TRBV7-9
TGTGCCAGCAGCTTTATCCCGGGGACTGCGAGCTCCTACAATGAGCAGTTCTTC
CASSFIPGTASSYNEQFF